The clone carrying this TCR beta chain was observed a single time. Its specificity is not known. About 0.5 to 1 ug RNA was reverse transcribed with random hexamers. The CDR3 of TCR beta was amplified by immunoSEQ multiplex PCR across 54 Vbeta and 13 Jbeta. TCRdb called the immunoSEQ multiplex PCR reads again in MiXCR, with one record for every CDR3 protein. Of about 120,000 distinct CDR3 sequences listed, around 94% were seen once; the top ten hold more than 0.09%. V dropped 2 bases and J dropped 5 bases, with 12 bases sitting between them. Germline CDR1 is GTSNPN and CDR2 is SVGIG (reference sequence). The CDR3 extends over 13 amino acids. These data originate in a study of CD8 T cells in Susac syndrome. The T cells that were sequenced for TCR beta were CD8+ and CD4+ cells from blood. Negative isolation was applied to CD8+ and CD4+ T cells, and FACS enrichment was applied to TEMRA cells. Whole-study findings and limits: It was acknowledged in the study that its TCR sequencing and HLA analysis involved a relatively small number of individuals.

The TCR originated in a human donor in good health. The specimen sequenced was CD4+ T cells from PBMCs. This chain joins TRBV30 and TRBJ2-5, with unresolved D. Here the CDR3 DNA reads TGTGCCTGGAGTACGGGCCTTGGTGAGACCCAGTACTTC. Protein sequence: CAWSTGLGETQYF.